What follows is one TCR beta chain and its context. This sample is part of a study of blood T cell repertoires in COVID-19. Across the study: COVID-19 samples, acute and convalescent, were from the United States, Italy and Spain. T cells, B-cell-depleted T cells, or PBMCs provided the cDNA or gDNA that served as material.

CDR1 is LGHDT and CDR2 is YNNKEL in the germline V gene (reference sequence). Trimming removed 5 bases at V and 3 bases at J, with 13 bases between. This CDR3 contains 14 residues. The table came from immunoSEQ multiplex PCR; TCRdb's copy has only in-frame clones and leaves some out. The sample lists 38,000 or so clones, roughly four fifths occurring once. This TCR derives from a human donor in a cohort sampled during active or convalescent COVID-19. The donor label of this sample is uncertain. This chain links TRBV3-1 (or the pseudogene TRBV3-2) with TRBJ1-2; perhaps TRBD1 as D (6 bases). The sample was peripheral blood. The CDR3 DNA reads TGTGCCAGCAGCTTAGGGGGAATAGACTATGGCTACACCTTC. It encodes CASSLGGIDYGYTF.